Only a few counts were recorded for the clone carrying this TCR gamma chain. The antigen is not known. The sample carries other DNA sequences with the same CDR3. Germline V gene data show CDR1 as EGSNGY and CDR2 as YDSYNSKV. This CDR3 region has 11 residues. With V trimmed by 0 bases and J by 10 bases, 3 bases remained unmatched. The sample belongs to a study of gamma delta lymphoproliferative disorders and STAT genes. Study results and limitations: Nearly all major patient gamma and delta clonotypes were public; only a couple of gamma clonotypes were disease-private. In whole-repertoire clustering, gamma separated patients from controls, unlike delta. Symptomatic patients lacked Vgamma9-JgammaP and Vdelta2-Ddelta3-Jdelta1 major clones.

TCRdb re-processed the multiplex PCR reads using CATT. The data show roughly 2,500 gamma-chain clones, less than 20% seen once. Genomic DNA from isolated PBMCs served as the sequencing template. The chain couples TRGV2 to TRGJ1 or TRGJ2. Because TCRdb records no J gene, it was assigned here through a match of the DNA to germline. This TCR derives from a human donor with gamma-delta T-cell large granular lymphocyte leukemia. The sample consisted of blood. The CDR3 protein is CATWDGPKKLF. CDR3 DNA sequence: TGTGCCACCTGGGACGGGCCCAAGAAACTCTTT.